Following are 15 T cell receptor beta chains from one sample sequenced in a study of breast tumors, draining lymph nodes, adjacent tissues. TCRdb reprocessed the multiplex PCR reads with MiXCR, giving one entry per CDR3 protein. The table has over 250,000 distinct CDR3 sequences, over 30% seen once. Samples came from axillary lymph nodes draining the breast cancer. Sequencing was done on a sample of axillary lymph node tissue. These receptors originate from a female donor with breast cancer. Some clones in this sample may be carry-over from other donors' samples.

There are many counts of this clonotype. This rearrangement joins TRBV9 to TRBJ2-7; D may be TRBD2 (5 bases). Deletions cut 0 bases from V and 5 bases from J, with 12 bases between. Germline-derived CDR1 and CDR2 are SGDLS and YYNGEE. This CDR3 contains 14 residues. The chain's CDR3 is CASSVEVGADEQYF. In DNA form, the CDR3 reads TGTGCCAGCAGCGTAGAAGTGGGAGCGGACGAGCAGTACTTC. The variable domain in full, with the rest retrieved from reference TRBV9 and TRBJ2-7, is DSGVTQTPKHLITATGQRVTLRCSPRSGDLSVYWYQQSLDQGLQFLIQYYNGEERAKGNILERFSAQQFPDLHSELNLSSLELGDSALYFCASSVEVGADEQYFGPGTRLTVT.

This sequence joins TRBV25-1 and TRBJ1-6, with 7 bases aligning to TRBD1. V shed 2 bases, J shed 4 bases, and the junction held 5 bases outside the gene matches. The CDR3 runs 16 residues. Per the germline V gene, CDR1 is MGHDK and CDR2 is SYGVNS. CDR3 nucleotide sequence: TGTGCCAGCAGTGAACGACAGGGCGGGTATAATTCACCCCTCCACTTT. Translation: CASSERQGGYNSPLHF.

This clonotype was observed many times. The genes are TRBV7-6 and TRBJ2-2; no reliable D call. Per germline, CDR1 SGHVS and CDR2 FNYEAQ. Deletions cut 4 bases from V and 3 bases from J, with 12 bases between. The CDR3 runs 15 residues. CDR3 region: CASSSTPGHTGELFF. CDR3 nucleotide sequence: TGTGCCAGCAGCTCGACCCCCGGGCACACCGGGGAGCTGTTTTTT.

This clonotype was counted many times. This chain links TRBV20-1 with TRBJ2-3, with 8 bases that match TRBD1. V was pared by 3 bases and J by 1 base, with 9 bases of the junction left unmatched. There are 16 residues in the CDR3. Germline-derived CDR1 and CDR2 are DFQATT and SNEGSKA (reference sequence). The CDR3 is CSASPFEQGGTDTQYF. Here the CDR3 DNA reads TGCAGTGCTAGTCCATTCGAACAGGGGGGCACAGATACGCAGTATTTT.

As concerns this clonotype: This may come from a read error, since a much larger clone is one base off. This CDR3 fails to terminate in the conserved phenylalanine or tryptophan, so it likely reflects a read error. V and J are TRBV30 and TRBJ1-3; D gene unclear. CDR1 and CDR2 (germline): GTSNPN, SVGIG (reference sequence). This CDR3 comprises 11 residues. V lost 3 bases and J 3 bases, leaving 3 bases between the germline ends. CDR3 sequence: CAWSDGNTIYL. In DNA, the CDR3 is TGTGCCTGGAGCGATGGAAACACCATATATCTT.

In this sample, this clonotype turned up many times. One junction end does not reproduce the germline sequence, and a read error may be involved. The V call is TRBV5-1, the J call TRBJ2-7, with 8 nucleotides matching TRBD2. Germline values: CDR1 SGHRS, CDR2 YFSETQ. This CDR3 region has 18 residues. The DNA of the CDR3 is TGCGCCAGCAGCCCAGGGACTGCACCGGGACTAGGCTCCTGCGAGCAGTACTTC. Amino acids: CASSPGTAPGLGSCEQYF.

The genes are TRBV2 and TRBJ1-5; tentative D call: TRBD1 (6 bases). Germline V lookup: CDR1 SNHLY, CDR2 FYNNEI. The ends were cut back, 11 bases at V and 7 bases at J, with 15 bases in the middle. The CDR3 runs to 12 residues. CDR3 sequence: CAASQGNQPQHF. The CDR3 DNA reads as TGTGCCGCCAGTCAGGGGAACCAGCCCCAGCATTTT. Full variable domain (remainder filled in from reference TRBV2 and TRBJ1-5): EPEVTQTPSHQVTQMGQEVILRCVPISNHLYFYWYRQILGQKVEFLVSFYNNEISEKSEIFDDQFSVERPDGSNFTLKIRSTKLEDSAMYFCAASQGNQPQHFGDGTRLSIL.

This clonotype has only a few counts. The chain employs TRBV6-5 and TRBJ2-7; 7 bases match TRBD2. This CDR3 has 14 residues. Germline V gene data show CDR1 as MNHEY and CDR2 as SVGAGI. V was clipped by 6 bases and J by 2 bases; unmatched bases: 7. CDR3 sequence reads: CASRHPGGPYEQYF. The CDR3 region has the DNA TGTGCCAGCAGGCACCCGGGAGGCCCCTACGAGCAGTACTTC.

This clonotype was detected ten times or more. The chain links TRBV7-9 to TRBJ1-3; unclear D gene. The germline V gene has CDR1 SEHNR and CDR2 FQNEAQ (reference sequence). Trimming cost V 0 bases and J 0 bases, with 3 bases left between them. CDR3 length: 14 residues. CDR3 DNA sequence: TGTGCCAGCAGCTTAGCCATCTCTGGAAACACCATATATTTT. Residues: CASSLAISGNTIYF.

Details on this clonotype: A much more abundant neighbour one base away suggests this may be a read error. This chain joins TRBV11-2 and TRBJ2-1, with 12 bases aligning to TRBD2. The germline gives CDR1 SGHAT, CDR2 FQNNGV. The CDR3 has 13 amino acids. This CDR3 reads CASSLLAGGEQSF. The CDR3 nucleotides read TGTGCCAGCAGCTTACTAGCGGGAGGGGAGCAGTCCTTC.

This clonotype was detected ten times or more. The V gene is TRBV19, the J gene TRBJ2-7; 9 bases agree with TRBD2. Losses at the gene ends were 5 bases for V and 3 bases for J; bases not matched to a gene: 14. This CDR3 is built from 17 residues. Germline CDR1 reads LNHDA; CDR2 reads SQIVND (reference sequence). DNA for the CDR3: TGTGCCAGTAGTGGGGGGACTAGCTTAGGCTTCCTCTACGAGCAGTACTTC. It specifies CASSGGTSLGFLYEQYF.

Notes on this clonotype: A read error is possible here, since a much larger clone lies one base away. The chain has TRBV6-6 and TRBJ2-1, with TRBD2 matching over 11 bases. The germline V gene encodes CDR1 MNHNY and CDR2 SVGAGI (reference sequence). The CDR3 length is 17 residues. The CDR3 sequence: CASRQLPGLAAYKEQFF. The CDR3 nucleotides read TGTGCCAGCAGGCAGCTCCCGGGACTAGCGGCCTACAAGGAGCAGTTCTTC.

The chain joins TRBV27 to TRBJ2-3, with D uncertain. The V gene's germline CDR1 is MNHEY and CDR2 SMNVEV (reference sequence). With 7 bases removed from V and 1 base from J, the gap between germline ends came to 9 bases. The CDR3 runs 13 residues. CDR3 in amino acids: CASNWAGTDTQYF. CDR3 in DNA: TGTGCCAGCAACTGGGCGGGCACAGATACGCAGTATTTT.

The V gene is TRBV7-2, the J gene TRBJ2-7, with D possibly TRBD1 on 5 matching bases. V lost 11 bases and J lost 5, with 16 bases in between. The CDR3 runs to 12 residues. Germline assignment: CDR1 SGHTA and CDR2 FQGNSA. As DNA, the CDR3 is TGTGCCGACAGCTTAAGCGTGGACGAGCAGTACTTC. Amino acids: CADSLSVDEQYF.

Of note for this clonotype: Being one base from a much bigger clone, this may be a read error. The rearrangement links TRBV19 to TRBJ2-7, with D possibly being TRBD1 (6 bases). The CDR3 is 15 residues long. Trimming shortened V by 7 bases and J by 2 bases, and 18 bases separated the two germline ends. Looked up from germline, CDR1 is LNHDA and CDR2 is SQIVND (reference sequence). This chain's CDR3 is CASNSRGQGTYEQYF. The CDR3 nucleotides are TGTGCCAGTAATTCAAGGGGACAAGGTACCTACGAGCAGTACTTC.